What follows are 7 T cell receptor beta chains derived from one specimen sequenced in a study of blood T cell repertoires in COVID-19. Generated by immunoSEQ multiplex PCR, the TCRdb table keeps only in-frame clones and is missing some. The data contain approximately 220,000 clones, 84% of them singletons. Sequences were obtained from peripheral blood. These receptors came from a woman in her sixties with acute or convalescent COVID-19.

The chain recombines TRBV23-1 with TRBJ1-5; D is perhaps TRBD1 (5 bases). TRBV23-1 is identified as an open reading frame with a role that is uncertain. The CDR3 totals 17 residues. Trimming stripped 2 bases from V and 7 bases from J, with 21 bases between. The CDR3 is CASSQPEIRTTRQPQHF. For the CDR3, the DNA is TGCGCCAGCAGTCAACCCGAGATCCGGACAACGCGACAGCCCCAGCATTTT.

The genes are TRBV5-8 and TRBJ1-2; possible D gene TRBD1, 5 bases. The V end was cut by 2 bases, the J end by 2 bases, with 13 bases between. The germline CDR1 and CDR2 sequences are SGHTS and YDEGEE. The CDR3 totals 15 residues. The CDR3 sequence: CASSFGGVVNYGYTF. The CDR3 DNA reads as TGTGCCAGCAGCTTTGGAGGGGTTGTCAACTATGGCTACACCTTC.

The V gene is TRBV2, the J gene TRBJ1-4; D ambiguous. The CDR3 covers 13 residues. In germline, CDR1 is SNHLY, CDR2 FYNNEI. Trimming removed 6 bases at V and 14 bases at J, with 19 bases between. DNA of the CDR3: TGTGCCAGCAGCGCCAGTCCCGTCGGCAGGCTGTTTTTT. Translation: CASSASPVGRLFF.

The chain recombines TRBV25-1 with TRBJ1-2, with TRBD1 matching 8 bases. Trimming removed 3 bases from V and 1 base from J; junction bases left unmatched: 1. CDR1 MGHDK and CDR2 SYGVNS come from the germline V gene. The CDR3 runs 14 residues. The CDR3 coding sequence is TGTGCCAGCAGTGACGGACAGGGTAACTATGGCTACACCTTC. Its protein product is CASSDGQGNYGYTF.

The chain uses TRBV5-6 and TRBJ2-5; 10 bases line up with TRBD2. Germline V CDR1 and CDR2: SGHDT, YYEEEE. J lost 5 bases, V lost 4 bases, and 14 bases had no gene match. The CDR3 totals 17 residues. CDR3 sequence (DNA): TGTGCCAGCAGCCGCCCCAGGACTAGCGGTACGTGGGAGACCCAGTACTTC. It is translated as CASSRPRTSGTWETQYF.

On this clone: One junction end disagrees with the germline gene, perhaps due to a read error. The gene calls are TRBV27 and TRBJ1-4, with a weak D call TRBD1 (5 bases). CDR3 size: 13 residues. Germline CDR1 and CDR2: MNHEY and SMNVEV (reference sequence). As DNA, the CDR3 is TGTGCCGGCAGTTTGACAGCGAATGAAAAACTGTTTTTT. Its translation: CAGSLTANEKLFF.

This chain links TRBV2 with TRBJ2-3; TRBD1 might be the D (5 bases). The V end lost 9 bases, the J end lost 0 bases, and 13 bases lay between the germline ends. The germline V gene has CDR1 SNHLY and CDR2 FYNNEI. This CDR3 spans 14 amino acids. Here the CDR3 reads CASRLGASTDTQYF. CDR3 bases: TGTGCCAGTAGACTTGGGGCTAGCACAGATACGCAGTATTTT.